This is a list of T cell receptor beta chains from one sample in a study of T-cell reconstitution after alpha-beta-depleted transplantation in children. TCRdb re-analysed the PCR reads in MiXCR, keeping a single row per CDR3 protein. The data contain about a million distinct CDR3 sequences, around 30% of them singletons. The sample was PBMCs, mostly from graft donor cells, taken 360 days after TCRalphabeta/CD19-depleted stem cell transplant. The receptors stem from a boy under two years old who had a stem cell transplant for SCID, so the T cells may come from the graft donor. Each CDR3 is given with its conserved first and last residue.

v_call	cdr3_aa
TRBV3-1	CASSIRTGKETQYF
TRBV6-1	CASTLSGGEETQYF
TRBV20-1	CSAPLGQGLSKNIQYF
TRBV28	CASSSGPGTGLYEQYF
TRBV5-1	CASSRRTSGNNEQFF
TRBV12-3/TRBV12-4	CASSFSWTGVVADTQYF
TRBV5-8	CASSLSSKVEYNEQFF
TRBV27	CASSSDRSGTQYF
TRBV7-3	CASSLGPGNYGYTF
TRBV7-3	CASSEINTGELFF
TRBV20-1	CSARGWGLRGGNQPQHF
TRBV19	CASMAGIRNSPLHF
TRBV7-2	CASSLVAGREGYTF
TRBV5-1	CASSLASAGETQYF
TRBV13	CASSFPGPAETIYF
TRBV7-3	CASSLDRVNEKLFF
TRBV12-3/TRBV12-4	CASSPTGGNSPLHF
TRBV9	CASSLDLGDEKLFF
TRBV10-3	CAISETGGSYEQYF
TRBV29-1	CSVGAWGTDTQYF
TRBV5-5	CASSLRGLNGELFF
TRBV5-1	CASSFGGDSNQPQHF
TRBV10-3	CAISEYVDRVSYGYTF
TRBV3-1	CASHHASSWETQYF
TRBV12-3/TRBV12-4	CASSPRQGGPGQPQHF
TRBV10-2	CASRHRGPRNYEQYF
TRBV6-1	CASRETVRNEKLFF
TRBV7-8	CASSPRVRGNEQFF
TRBV12-3/TRBV12-4	CASSLRSGGIGELFF
TRBV20-1	CSAAGVTYNEQFF
TRBV6-1	CASSPLDRYTEAFF
TRBV5-1	CASSWTGGFGELFF
TRBV12-3/TRBV12-4	CASSTQKGLAGPTDTQYF
TRBV12-3/TRBV12-4	CASSFRLAGGNEQFF
TRBV7-3	CASSLGGRGANTEAFF
TRBV20-1	CSAFRVSGANVLTF
TRBV4-1	CASSRGTSGYNEQFF
TRBV5-1	CASSYGLTNTEAFF
TRBV7-9	CASSLRDGASGGPQETQYF
TRBV20-1	CSANQAGVHEQYF
TRBV4-3	CASSQDGRAGLQETQYF
TRBV7-6	CASSVTQGYEQYF
TRBV12-3/TRBV12-4	CASSNLLRPVMNTEAFF
TRBV6-1	CASSRGVAGFSPYNEQFF
TRBV11-3	CASSAGGTSEETQYF
TRBV28	CASSSRQQTNYGYTF
TRBV12-3/TRBV12-4	CASSTRTGSSYNSPLHF
TRBV20-1	CSATAARLRETQYF